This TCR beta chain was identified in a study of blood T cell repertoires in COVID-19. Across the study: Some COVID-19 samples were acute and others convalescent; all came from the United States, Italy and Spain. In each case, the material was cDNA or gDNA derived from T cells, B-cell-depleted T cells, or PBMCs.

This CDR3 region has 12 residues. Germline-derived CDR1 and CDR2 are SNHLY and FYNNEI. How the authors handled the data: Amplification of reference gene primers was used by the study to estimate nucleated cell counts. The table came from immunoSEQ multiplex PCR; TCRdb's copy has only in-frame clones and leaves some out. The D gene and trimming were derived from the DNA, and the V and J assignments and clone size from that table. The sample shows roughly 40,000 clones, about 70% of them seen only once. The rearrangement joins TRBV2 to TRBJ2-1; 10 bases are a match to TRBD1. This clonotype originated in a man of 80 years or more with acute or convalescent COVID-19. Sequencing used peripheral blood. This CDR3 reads CAGGQGHNEQFF. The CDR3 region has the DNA TGTGCTGGGGGACAGGGGCACAATGAGCAGTTCTTC.